One sample yielded the 21 T cell receptor beta chains listed below, sequenced in a study of shared clonotypes between healthy human individuals. Clones were read by immunoSEQ multiplex PCR, and TCRdb kept only the in-frame ones, dropping some. The sample consists of a few million clones, 85% to 95% of them appearing once. Source material: naive CD4+ T cells from PBMCs. Subset meaning: CD45RA+ positively selected. These TCRs come from a man aged 18 to 30 in good health. Some clones in this sample may be carry-over from other donors' samples.

The J gene is TRBJ2-1, the V gene TRBV5-6; no reliable D call. Trimming left V 0 bases short and J 9 bases short, with 10 bases between. From germline, CDR1 is SGHDT and CDR2 YYEEEE. The CDR3 has 13 residues. The CDR3 bases are TGTGCCAGCAGCTTGGGTCTCGCTTTTGAGCAGTTCTTC. The encoded protein is CASSLGLAFEQFF.

A word on this clone: The same CDR3 arises from other DNA sequences in this sample as well. The rearrangement joins TRBV2 to TRBJ2-3; D is possibly TRBD1 (6 bases). This CDR3 is built from 14 residues. Germline values: CDR1 SNHLY, CDR2 FYNNEI. The V end was cut by 6 bases, the J end by 1 base, with 11 bases between. The CDR3 here is CASRAGVGTDTQYF. The CDR3 nucleotides are TGTGCCAGCAGAGCAGGGGTCGGCACAGATACGCAGTATTTT.

The rearrangement uses TRBV28 and TRBJ1-1; 7 bases are shared with TRBD1. CDR1 and CDR2 from the germline V gene are MDHEN and SYDVKM. The CDR3 sequence is 16 residues long. Losses at the gene ends were 7 bases for V and 3 bases for J; bases not matched to a gene: 14. The CDR3 DNA reads TGTGCCAGCACTAACAGACAGGGAAGGAGGTACACTGAAGCTTTCTTT. Amino acid sequence: CASTNRQGRRYTEAFF.

About this clone itself: Other DNA sequences in this specimen translate into the identical CDR3. This chain joins TRBV5-8 and TRBJ2-3; unclear D gene. The CDR3 sequence is 13 residues long. Per the germline V gene, CDR1 is SGHTS and CDR2 is YDEGEE. Deletions cut 0 bases from V and 0 bases from J, with 2 bases between. CDR3 DNA sequence: TGTGCCAGCAGCTTGGGAAGCACAGATACGCAGTATTTT. The encoded protein is CASSLGSTDTQYF.

J is TRBJ2-1 and V is TRBV7-2; D unresolved. This CDR3 has 11 residues. Per the germline V gene, CDR1 is SGHTA and CDR2 is FQGNSA. Between the trimmed V and J ends, which lost 2 bases and 9 bases, there was a span of 5 bases. CDR3 sequence reads: CASSLHSEQFF. CDR3 sequence (DNA): TGTGCCAGCAGCTTACATTCTGAGCAGTTCTTC.

V gene TRBV27 combines with J gene TRBJ2-1; weak D call: TRBD2 (7 bases). CDR1 and CDR2 (germline): MNHEY, SMNVEV (reference sequence). This CDR3 contains 16 residues. V was trimmed by 6 bases and J by 4 bases, leaving 19 bases between them. CDR3 coding DNA: TGTGCCAGCAGAATCCTTGCCGGGGGGCGATACAATGAGCAGTTCTTC. Protein product: CASRILAGGRYNEQFF.

This sequence joins TRBV7-8 and TRBJ2-2; no clear D gene. Germline assignment: CDR1 SGHVS and CDR2 FQNEAQ. This CDR3 has 15 amino acids. Trimming took off 1 base at V and 4 bases at J, with 10 bases between the two ends. The CDR3 loop is CASSLVLPFTGELFF. For the CDR3, the DNA is TGTGCCAGCAGCTTAGTATTACCGTTCACCGGGGAGCTGTTTTTT. Supplemented by reference TRBV7-8 and TRBJ2-2, the full variable domain reads GAGVSQSPRYKVAKRGQDVALRCDPISGHVSLFWYQQALGQGPEFLTYFQNEAQLDKSGLPSDRFFAERPEGSVSTLKIQRTQQEDSAVYLCASSLVLPFTGELFFGEGSRLTVL.

This rearrangement joins TRBV7-9 to TRBJ1-5; weak D call: TRBD1 (5 bases). Trimming took 1 base from V and 3 from J, leaving 13 bases between them. This CDR3 has 16 residues. Germline assignment: CDR1 SEHNR and CDR2 FQNEAQ (reference sequence). The CDR3 is CASSLGGGRDNQPQHF. The CDR3, as DNA: TGTGCCAGCAGCTTAGGGGGCGGCAGGGACAATCAGCCCCAGCATTTT.

V is TRBV5-1 and J is TRBJ2-7; 9 nucleotides line up with TRBD2. J gave up 4 bases and V 5 bases, and 7 bases lay outside the gene matches. The CDR3 runs to 14 residues. Germline V gives CDR1 SGHRS, CDR2 YFSETQ. The CDR3 is CASSSGSYLYEQYF. CDR3 coding DNA: TGCGCCAGCAGTAGCGGGAGCTACCTATACGAGCAGTACTTC.

The chain uses TRBV6-5 and TRBJ2-5, with TRBD1 identical over 8 bases. In germline, CDR1 is MNHEY, CDR2 SVGAGI. The trim removed 6 bases at V and 1 base at J, leaving 7 bases unmatched. The CDR3 is made up of 15 amino acids. DNA of the CDR3: TGTGCCAGCAGAGCCCCCGGACAGGGCCAAGAGACCCAGTACTTC. Its protein product is CASRAPGQGQETQYF.

The chain is built from TRBV5-6 and TRBJ2-1, with D possibly being TRBD2 (6 bases). Trimming stripped 2 bases from V and 10 bases from J, with 16 bases between. Germline assignment: CDR1 SGHDT and CDR2 YYEEEE. This CDR3 comprises 14 residues. The CDR3 protein is CASSFSGGPGEQFF. Here the CDR3 DNA reads TGTGCCAGCAGCTTCAGCGGAGGGCCGGGGGAGCAGTTCTTC.

The rearrangement joins TRBV6-5 to TRBJ2-4, with 9 positions matching TRBD2. The CDR3 runs 15 residues. V trimming: 8 bases; J trimming: 2 bases; junction bases outside the gene matches: 7. Germline V gene sequence: CDR1 MNHEY, CDR2 SVGAGI. Written as DNA, the CDR3 is TGTGCCAGCCGGGGTAGCGGGAGTCCCAAAAACATTCAGTACTTC. It yields the protein CASRGSGSPKNIQYF.

The rearrangement uses TRBV11-2 and TRBJ2-3; D is ambiguous. Trimming removed 2 bases from V and 0 bases from J, with 12 bases in between. CDR1 is SGHAT and CDR2 is FQNNGV in the germline V gene. This CDR3 has 16 residues. The CDR3, as DNA: TGTGCCAGCAGCTTACCAATGGCCTCTAGCACAGATACGCAGTATTTT. Its protein is CASSLPMASSTDTQYF.

This sequence joins TRBV15 and TRBJ1-3; D gene ambiguous. The germline V gene has CDR1 LNHNV and CDR2 YYDKDF (reference sequence). This CDR3 is 13 amino acids long. V was cut by 5 bases and J by 4 bases, with 9 bases left in between. The CDR3 loop is CATSQKGGNTIYF. CDR3 DNA sequence: TGTGCCACCAGCCAAAAGGGCGGAAACACCATATATTTT. The full variable domain, rest sourced from reference TRBV15 and TRBJ1-3, is DAMVIQNPRYQVTQFGKPVTLSCSQTLNHNVMYWYQQKSSQAPKLLFHYYDKDFNNEADTPDNFQSRRPNTSFCFLDIRSPGLGDTAMYLCATSQKGGNTIYFGEGSWLTVV.

V is TRBV9 and J is TRBJ1-5; unclear D gene. There are 14 residues in the CDR3. With 1 base removed from V and 6 bases from J, the gap between germline ends came to 11 bases. Looked up from germline, CDR1 is SGDLS and CDR2 is YYNGEE. DNA of the CDR3: TGTGCCAGCAGCGTATCCCCCGCCAGTCAGCCCCAGCATTTT. It codes for CASSVSPASQPQHF.

Concerning this clone: The sample has other DNA sequences that encode this CDR3 too. V gene TRBV5-4 combines with J gene TRBJ2-1, with D maybe TRBD2 (7 bases). The V gene lost 0 bases and the J gene lost 4 bases, with 11 bases spanning the gap. The length of the CDR3 is 15 residues. CDR1 SGHNT and CDR2 YYREEE come from the germline V gene (reference sequence). CDR3 residues: CASSLDRGAYNEQFF. The CDR3, as DNA: TGTGCCAGCAGCTTGGACCGGGGGGCATACAATGAGCAGTTCTTC.

The V gene is TRBV30, the J gene TRBJ2-3; TRBD1 matches at 7 bases. CDR3 size: 14 residues. Trimming cost V 1 base and J 1 base; bases outside gene matches: 2. Germline V gene sequence: CDR1 GTSNPN, CDR2 SVGIG (reference sequence). In DNA, the CDR3 is TGTGCCTGGAGTGGAGGGGGCGGCACAGATACGCAGTATTTT. The encoded protein is CAWSGGGGTDTQYF.

This sequence joins TRBV2 and TRBJ2-7; 7 bases are a match to TRBD2. The CDR3 sequence is 14 residues long. Trimming removed 7 bases from V and 3 bases from J; junction bases left unmatched: 9. The germline CDR1 and CDR2 sequences are SNHLY and FYNNEI. CDR3 sequence (DNA): TGTGCCAGCATAAGAGGAGCGGGACTCTACGAGCAGTACTTC. It is translated as CASIRGAGLYEQYF.

V gene TRBV27 combines with J gene TRBJ1-5, with D perhaps TRBD1 (6 bases). The CDR3 has 16 amino acids. The V end lost 5 bases, the J end lost 6 bases, and 20 bases lay between the germline ends. Germline CDR1 MNHEY, CDR2 SMNVEV (reference sequence). In DNA, the CDR3 is TGTGCCAGCAGTCCTGGACAGACCGTATTATCTCAGCCCCAGCATTTT. Protein sequence: CASSPGQTVLSQPQHF.

This clone appeared once. J is TRBJ2-3 and V is TRBV7-2; D remains unclear. With 8 bases removed from V and 2 bases from J, the gap between germline ends came to 5 bases. CDR1 and CDR2 from the germline V gene are SGHTA and FQGNSA. This CDR3 has 11 residues. The CDR3 DNA reads as TGTGCCAGCGGCCTCACAGATACGCAGTATTTT. Translating it yields CASGLTDTQYF. Filled out from reference TRBV7-2 and TRBJ2-3, the complete variable domain reads GAGVSQSPSNKVTEKGKDVELRCDPISGHTALYWYRQSLGQGLEFLIYFQGNSAPDKSGLPSDRFSAERTGGSVSTLTIQRTQQEDSAVYLCASGLTDTQYFGPGTRLTVL.

This clone is a singleton in its sample. V is TRBV7-6 and J is TRBJ2-7, with 9 bases matching TRBD2. The germline gives CDR1 SGHVS, CDR2 FNYEAQ. The CDR3 length is 13 residues. J gave up 3 bases and V 5 bases, and 2 bases lay outside the gene matches. DNA for the CDR3: TGTGCCAGCAGCAAGCGGGGGGTCTACGAGCAGTACTTC. Its translation is CASSKRGVYEQYF.